This TCR beta chain derives from a study of blood T cells in healthy people across ages. Study results and limitations: Researchers deemed the diversity estimates from one million T cells underestimates.

In regard to this clonotype: What it binds is unknown.

Investigators took ten milliliters of peripheral blood from every donor. Primed by a sample-barcoded 5' primer and a J-beta primer mix, a second PCR proceeded for 7 to 11 cycles. A single record per CDR3 protein comes from TCRdb applying MiXCR to the 5' RACE reads. The sample includes over a million distinct CDR3 sequences, approximately 43% of them seen just once. CDR3 length: 16 residues. Germline CDR1 reads MGHRA; CDR2 reads YSYEKL. The chain combines TRBV4-1 with TRBJ2-1; D is perhaps TRBD2 (5 bases). The J call may be in error: the DNA end matches TRBJ2-7 better. The source material was blood. The clonotype comes from a woman between 18 and 29 years old in good health. The CDR3 DNA reads as TGCGCCAGCAGCCAAGCCCTAGCCAATTCCTACAATGAGCAGTACTTC. Amino acids: CASSQALANSYNEQYF.